This T cell receptor beta chain was identified in a study of blood T cell repertoires in COVID-19. The data were produced by immunoSEQ multiplex PCR, yet TCRdb's version contains in-frame clones alone and is incomplete. The sample shows roughly 42,000 clones, more than 80% of them seen only once. Germline V gene lookup returns CDR1 MNHEY and CDR2 SVGAGI. This CDR3 spans 13 amino acids. V gave up 6 bases and J gave up 3 bases, with 12 bases separating them. The sequenced material came from peripheral blood. The V gene is TRBV6-5, the J gene TRBJ2-7; possibly TRBD2 for D (5 bases). This clonotype was obtained from a man aged 25-45 years with active or convalescent COVID-19. The DNA for the CDR3 is TGTGCCAGCAGCGCCGCGAGGGACTACGAGCAGTACTTC. Amino acid sequence: CASSAARDYEQYF.